This entry is about one T cell receptor beta chain. Assay used: immunoSEQ multiplex PCR; TCRdb lists only in-frame clones, some missing. This sample carries 25,000 to 30,000 clones, over 65% of them seen once, and the ten largest clones take more than 7.5%. This entry comes from a study of T cell changes during pregnancy in multiple sclerosis. The germline V gene has CDR1 MNHEY and CDR2 SMNVEV (reference sequence). CDR3 length equals 13 residues. V was pared by 6 bases and J by 3 bases, with 11 bases between. This TCR came from a female donor with multiple sclerosis, enrolled in a pregnancy study. Specimen: CD8+ T cells from peripheral blood mononuclear cells, collected after pregnancy. The chain employs TRBV27 and TRBJ2-5; no clear D gene. The CDR3 sequence is CASRQAYKETQYF. The CDR3 nucleotides are TGTGCCAGCAGGCAAGCCTATAAAGAGACCCAGTACTTC.